These T cell receptor beta chains were read from a single sample in a study of early T cells in non-severe SARS-CoV-2 infection. In TCRdb, the 5' RACE reads were re-called with MiXCR into one record per CDR3 protein. Of tens of thousands of distinct CDR3 sequences in the sample, more than 9% were seen once. The material sequenced was whole blood. The receptors were sampled from an adult who was a healthcare worker with PCR-confirmed SARS-CoV-2 infection or an uninfected control (not recorded which). The CDR3 runs from the conserved cysteine through the conserved F or W. Each record gives: clone size, J gene, V gene, D gene, CDR3 protein, CDR3 DNA. A D gene is named only where the DNA matches it firmly. Size tells how often a clone was seen (once, few, many) or the class of an expanded clone, and some rows leave it out.

NA | TRBJ2-1 | TRBV29-1 | TRBD2 | CSVVGGRALDEQFF | TGCAGCGTTGTAGGCGGGAGGGCCTTGGATGAGCAGTTCTTC
NA | TRBJ2-7 | TRBV10-2 | TRBD2 | CASTGGRGNEQYF | TGCGCCAGCACTGGCGGGAGGGGGAACGAGCAGTACTTC
few | TRBJ2-2 | TRBV15 | NA | CATSRGRNTGELFF | TGTGCCACCAGCAGAGGGAGGAACACCGGGGAGCTGTTTTTT
many | TRBJ1-1 | TRBV6-5 | NA | CASSYRMAGGLGNTEAFF | TGTGCCAGCAGTTACCGGATGGCGGGGGGGCTGGGGAACACTGAAGCTTTCTTT
many | TRBJ2-1 | TRBV6-5 | TRBD2 | CASSPDLAGGYNEQFF | TGTGCCAGCAGCCCCGATTTAGCGGGGGGCTACAATGAGCAGTTCTTC
few | TRBJ2-1 | TRBV27 | TRBD2 | CASSYPPSGGSYNEQFF | TGTGCCAGCAGTTACCCTCCCTCGGGGGGCTCCTACAATGAGCAGTTCTTC
NA | TRBJ2-7 | TRBV5-1 | TRBD1 | CASSPQGYEQYF | TGCGCCAGCAGCCCACAGGGGTACGAGCAGTACTTC
few | TRBJ2-5 | TRBV20-1 | TRBD2 | CSIGGGGSLSQETQYF | TGCAGTATTGGAGGCGGGGGGTCTCTTAGCCAAGAGACCCAGTACTTC
NA | TRBJ2-5 | TRBV20-1 | NA | CSARTVQETQYF | TGCAGTGCCCGGACGGTCCAAGAGACCCAGTACTTC
once | TRBJ2-3 | TRBV29-1 | NA | CSAAWAGSQDTQYF | TGCAGCGCCGCCTGGGCAGGGTCCCAAGATACGCAGTATTTT
NA | TRBJ2-7 | TRBV10-3 | TRBD2 | CAIRAALAGDEQYF | TGTGCCATCAGGGCGGCGCTAGCGGGGGACGAGCAGTACTTC